Listed here is a single T cell receptor (beta chain). In its sample, this clone was seen once. The antigen it binds to is not known. No base quality values were provided; no much bigger clone lies one nucleotide off. This record comes from a study of T cell responses to AZD1222 COVID-19 vaccine (dated by TCRdb to about 2021). General notes on the study: A total of more than 230 trial participants underwent TCR sequencing, of whom about 200 received two doses of AZD1222 and roughly 25 received two doses of the MenACWY control vaccine. Trial participants were enrolled by age into subgroups of 18-55, 56-69 and 70-plus years, and around 140, 26 and 57 TCR-sequenced participants, respectively, were included in these subgroups.

What this sample's time point label stands for: about 28 days (+/-7) after the second vaccine dose. AZD1222 recipients whose second dose came at about 4 weeks and those whose second dose came at about 12 weeks were combined into one group, since spike-specific TCR depth and breadth did not differ between the two schedules. Samples from vaccinated people were obtained from the UK trials COV001 and COV002, which included a single-blind randomized controlled phase 2/3 trial of AZD1222 (ChAdOx1 nCoV-19) in healthy adults. Trial participant PBMC samples were collected at day 0 and day 28 after the second dose for TCRbeta chain sequencing. The CDR3 regions of human TCRbeta chains were analyzed by immunosequencing. Under the source paper's analysis protocol: TCRs in the repertoires were matched against a reference library of SARS-CoV-2-specific TCRs that had been generated with the MIRA antigen-specificity platform. Breadth was defined as the fraction of unique TCRs that were SARS-CoV-2-associated. Depth was defined as the fraction of total T cells that were SARS-CoV-2-associated. Using the MIRA data, each spike-specific TCR was assigned both to the spike region to which the TCR was reactive and to a CD4 or CD8 class. Log10-transformed breadth and depth values were compared by one-way ANOVA with Sidak's multiple comparisons tests. TCRdb retrieved this table from immuneACCESS and kept in-frame rearrangements only. Not all clones are present; in checked studies, unresolved V genes account for under half, and no reason is known for the remainder. The DNA was the basis for D and trimming; V, J and clone size are from that table. Present in this sample are around 73,000 clones, 85% to 90% of which were seen just once. Clones ranked in the top ten supply over 7.5% of the sample.

The investigation overall reported the following: The 56-69-year group was small, and its depth increase did not reach significance, likely because of low power. Conclusions about previously exposed vaccinees are limited, since just a handful of AZD1222 recipients were seropositive for SARS-CoV-2 at baseline. The whole spike protein was spanned by vaccine-associated CD4 TCRs, and dominant responses were seen in regions 160-218 and 743-854. No day 14 peak-response samples were available, so repertoires were characterized only after the peak T cell response. A significant rise in spike-specific TCR breadth and depth was observed after two AZD1222 doses relative to day 0 and relative to MenACWY recipients. Epitopes outside the regions mutated in the B.1.351 and B.1.1.7 variants were reportedly recognized by nearly half of the unique spike-specific TCRs. Participants were mostly white British, with more females than males. The authors suggested clonal diversity may have been underestimated.

The TCR originated in an adult who received the AZD1222 COVID-19 vaccine. Sequencing was performed on peripheral blood, taken 28 days after the second AZD1222 dose.

The DNA sequence is as follows: TGTGCCAGCAGCCCCCTTCCGGGTGGCAATCAGCCCCAGCATTTT. Its amino acids are CASSPLPGGNQPQHF. The rearranged segments are TRBV7-6 and TRBJ1-5, with the D gene too uncertain to name. From the germline V gene, CDR1 is SGHVS and CDR2 is FNYEAQ. Measured from the cysteine to the phenylalanine, the CDR3 is 15 residues long. The sequence is cut down to CDR3 DNA, 45 bases in frame from base 1. The junction carries 13 bases between V and J, which are trimmed by 5 bases and 2 bases respectively.